A single sample is the source of the 5 T cell receptor beta chains below, sequenced in a study of a mutant IDH1 vaccine in newly diagnosed glioma. Their antigens remain unidentified. The time point was: week 5, during vaccination. Mutant IDH1 20-mer peptide, at 300 ug, made up each vaccine dose, with topical imiquimod. This table comes from immunoSEQ multiplex PCR, and its TCRdb copy is limited to in-frame clones, with some not included. The sample includes about 60,000 clones, around 80% of them seen just once. The sample was PBMCs, taken from a glioma patient whose treatment included an IDH1 peptide vaccine. These receptors originate from a woman aged 50 to 60 with glioma.

J is TRBJ2-3 and V is TRBV11-2; D ambiguous. This CDR3 spans 17 amino acids. Germline V gene lookup returns CDR1 SGHAT and CDR2 FQNNGV. V was clipped by 5 bases and J by 2 bases, with 20 bases between them. CDR3 bases: TGTGCCAGCAGCCTTCGGACCGGAGCATCGGTCACAGATACGCAGTATTTT. Its translation: CASSLRTGASVTDTQYF.

The chain combines TRBV5-5 with TRBJ2-1; D is unclear. The CDR3 spans 13 residues. V lost 1 base and J lost 3, with 5 bases in between. The germline V gene has CDR1 SGHKS and CDR2 YYEKEE (reference sequence). This CDR3 is CASSLLDYNEQFF. DNA of the CDR3: TGTGCCAGCAGCTTGCTCGACTACAATGAGCAGTTCTTC.

J is TRBJ2-4 and V is TRBV10-3; D uncertain. V was cut by 3 bases and J by 9 bases, with 12 bases left in between. The germline CDR1 and CDR2 sequences are ENHRY and SYGVKD. This CDR3 region has 13 residues. Here the CDR3 DNA reads TGTGCCATCAGTGATGGAAGGGTCCCCATTCAGTACTTC. Its translation is CAISDGRVPIQYF.

The chain couples TRBV5-1 to TRBJ1-3, with no clear D. The V gene lost 0 bases and the J gene lost 4 bases, with 14 bases spanning the gap. The CDR3 has 16 amino acids. Germline V gives CDR1 SGHRS, CDR2 YFSETQ. CDR3 sequence (DNA): TGCGCCAGCAGCTTGGAAGTGGGGTCGGGGGGAAACACCATATATTTT. Protein sequence: CASSLEVGSGGNTIYF.

The chain has TRBV19 and TRBJ2-2; 7 bases are shared with TRBD1. V lost 1 base to trimming and J lost 4 bases; unmatched junction nucleotides: 0. The CDR3 covers 14 residues. CDR1 is LNHDA, CDR2 SQIVND, per germline (reference sequence). The CDR3 nucleotides read TGTGCCAGTAGTATAGGGACAGGCACCGGGGAGCTGTTTTTT. Amino acids: CASSIGTGTGELFF.